This T cell receptor (beta chain) derives from a study of cytotoxic CD8 clonotypes in ibrutinib-treated CLL (dated by TCRdb to the early 2020s). A note on the overall study: The cohort was composed of roughly ten relapsed/refractory and fewer than 16 treatment-naive patients; IGHV unmutated status was identified in fewer than 18 patients. Responses were partial in around 25 patients and complete in 2; after median around 72 months follow-up, some 14 stayed in remission and approximately twelve progressed. Response samples were obtained after a median of 12 months of treatment, with a range of about 6 to 36 months. On average, each sample yielded hundreds of thousands of productive templates and over 90,000 productive rearrangements. Of the 86 people in the trial, 25 to 30 had longitudinal samples available. Cryopreserved peripheral blood mononuclear cells were collected before treatment, at response, and at either disease progression or sustained remission. Patients were still on ibrutinib when every remission and progressive disease sample was collected. What the work shows at the level of the full study, not this receptor alone: Sustained-remission and progressing patients did not have matched sampling times, and lymph node repertoires were not examined. Baseline clonality exceeded that of age-matched healthy donors and correlated strongly with circulating CD8+ T-cell counts. Public clonotypes were rare and either shrank or stayed stable during treatment, and the rise in clonality at ibrutinib response reflected expansion of private clonotypes. Clonality rose at ibrutinib response, remained stable during sustained remission, and dropped back toward baseline at progression.

Notes on this clone: The antigen this receptor binds is unknown. The record has no base qualities; no much larger clone is one base away.

Reading the germline V gene gives CDR1 SQVTM and CDR2 ANQGSEA. Trimmed from V: 6 bases; trimmed from J: 0 bases; junction bases lacking a gene match: 0. The CDR3 runs 13 amino acids, cysteine and phenylalanine included. Just the 39-base CDR3 DNA is kept, in frame starting at base 1. On a MiSeq, deep resolution sequencing aimed for a depth between 1 in 1 million and 1 in 200,000 T cells, with each clonotype covered approximately 9.8x on average. The immunoSEQ hsTCRB Kit was used to generate the TCR beta libraries. Regarding the original processing steps: The data were analyzed with ImmunoSEQ Analyzer and ImmunoSEQ Data Assistant, and V, D and J gene assignments followed IMGT definitions. Clonality, which ranges from 0 to 1, was calculated by subtracting the normalized Shannon entropy of productive rearrangement frequencies from one. Public clonotype analysis was restricted to overrepresented clonotypes comprising at least 0.05% of each patient's repertoire. Some 13 age-matched healthy donor repertoires from immuneACCESS served as clonality controls. This immuneACCESS table, as held by TCRdb, lists in-frame sequences with V and J called but not all clones. Of the missing ones, under half trace to an unresolved V gene in checked studies; the others have no known cause. From that table come the V and J calls and clone size; the DNA was used to work out D and trimming. This sample comprises just over 200,000 clones, more than 65% of them detected only once. The ten largest clones take up 5.9% of the sample.

The meaning of the sample's time point label: about a year on ibrutinib. For TCR beta library preparation, roughly 2 micrograms of genomic DNA were extracted from the cryopreserved PBMCs. Longitudinal blood samples from CLL patients on ibrutinib monotherapy underwent high-throughput TCR beta sequencing. Patients were enrolled in a phase 2 open-label single-center ibrutinib monotherapy trial. The receptor chain draws on TRBV29-1 and TRBJ2-2, with TRBD1 identical over 8 junction bases. The receptor was isolated from a human donor with chronic lymphocytic leukemia. Sequenced here: PBMCs, sampled after 12 months of ibrutinib treatment. The CDR3 has the sequence CSVQGANTGELFF. The nucleotide sequence is TGCAGCGTACAGGGGGCGAACACCGGGGAGCTGTTTTTT.